The present T cell receptor beta chain was sequenced within a study of T cell responses to AZD1222 COVID-19 vaccine. Sequencing used immunoSEQ multiplex PCR; TCRdb keeps in-frame clones, though not all of them. This table holds some 60,000 clones, approximately 86% found once. General study points: Donors in the cohort were predominantly white British and more often female, and clonal diversity was possibly underestimated. Close to half of all spike-specific TCRs reportedly target regions of the variants that are unmutated. Spike-wide vaccine-associated CD4 TCRs dominated at 160-218 and 743-854.

Combined were second doses at about 4 or about 12 weeks. To note about this clone: The antigen remains undetermined.

The V gene's germline CDR1 is LGHDT and CDR2 YNNKEL (reference sequence). CDR3 length: 15 residues. Trimming left V 7 bases short and J 3 bases short, with 16 bases between. This receptor was identified in an adult who received the AZD1222 COVID-19 vaccine. This rearrangement joins TRBV3-1 (or the pseudogene TRBV3-2) to TRBJ2-1; D might be TRBD1 or TRBD2, each matching 7 bases. The sequencing here drew on peripheral blood, taken 28 days after the second AZD1222 dose. The CDR3 DNA reads as TGTGCCAGCACCCGAGGGGGCGGGGGCTACAATGAGCAGTTCTTC. As protein: CASTRGGGGYNEQFF.